The clone carrying this T cell receptor (beta chain) was seen once. Its antigen is currently unknown. PCR involved 60 Vbeta and 13 Jbeta primers. Assay used: immunoSEQ multiplex PCR; TCRdb lists only in-frame clones, some missing. The data contain roughly 36,000 clones, around 69% of them seen just once; the ten biggest clones take up 6.3%. This sample was included in a study of cytomegalovirus exposure and HLA in healthy donors. CDR3 length: 16 amino acids. Germline V gene data show CDR1 as SGHRS and CDR2 as YFSETQ. V shed 8 bases and J 3 bases; nucleotides not matched to a gene: 13. General observations from the study: A later analysis found most CMV-associated TCR beta chains apparently HLA-restricted. Sequencing depth across donors, presence/absence analyses assumed, was roughly uniform. Later, TCR association rates were found to vary by HLA locus, highest for DRB1 and lowest for HLA-C. Diagnosis of cytomegalovirus status made by the classifier reportedly showed high specificity and sensitivity.

Sequencing was carried out using PBMCs. The source is a young man in good health and CMV-seronegative. The V and J genes are TRBV5-1 and TRBJ1-3, with TRBD1 identical over 8 bases. DNA for the CDR3: TGCGCCAGTTCTTTAGGTCGACAGGGGTATGGAAACACCATATATTTT. Protein: CASSLGRQGYGNTIYF.